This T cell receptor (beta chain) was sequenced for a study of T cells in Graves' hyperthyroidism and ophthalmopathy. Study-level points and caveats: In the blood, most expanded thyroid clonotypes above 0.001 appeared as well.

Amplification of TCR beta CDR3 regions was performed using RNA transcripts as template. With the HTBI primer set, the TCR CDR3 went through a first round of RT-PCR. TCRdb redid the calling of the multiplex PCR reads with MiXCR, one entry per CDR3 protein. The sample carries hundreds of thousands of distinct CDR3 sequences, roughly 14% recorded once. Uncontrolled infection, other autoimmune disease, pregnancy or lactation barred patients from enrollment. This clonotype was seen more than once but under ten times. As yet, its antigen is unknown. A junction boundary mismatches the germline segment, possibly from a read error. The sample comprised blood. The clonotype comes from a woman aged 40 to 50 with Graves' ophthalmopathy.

CDR3 in DNA: TGCGCCAGCAGCCAAGATCTTGGCACCCTAGTAGGCTTC. Amino acids: CASSQDLGTLVGF. The gene calls are TRBV4-3 and TRBJ2-7; D remains ambiguous. CDR1 and CDR2 from the germline V gene are LGHNA and YSLEER. The CDR3 loop spans 13 amino acids.